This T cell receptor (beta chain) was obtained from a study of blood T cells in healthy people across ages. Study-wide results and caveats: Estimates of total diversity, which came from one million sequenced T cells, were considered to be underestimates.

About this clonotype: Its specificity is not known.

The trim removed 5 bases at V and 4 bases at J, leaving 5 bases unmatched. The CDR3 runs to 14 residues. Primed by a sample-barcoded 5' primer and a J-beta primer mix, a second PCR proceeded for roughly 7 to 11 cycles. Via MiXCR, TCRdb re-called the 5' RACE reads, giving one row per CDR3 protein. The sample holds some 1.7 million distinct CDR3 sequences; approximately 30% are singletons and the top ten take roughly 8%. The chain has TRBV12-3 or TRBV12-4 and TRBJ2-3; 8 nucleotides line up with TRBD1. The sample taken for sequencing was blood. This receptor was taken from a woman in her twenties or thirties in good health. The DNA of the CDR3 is TGTGCCAGCAGTATCGCAGGGGGCGCAGATACGCAGTATTTT. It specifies CASSIAGGADTQYF.